The 16 T cell receptor beta chains given below trace back to one sample, sequenced in a study of OX40 agonist ivuxolimab in advanced cancers. Sequencing was performed with immunoSEQ multiplex PCR; in TCRdb, only in-frame clones are kept and a portion is missing. Of tens of thousands of clones detected, 80% to 90% appear once; the ten largest clones hold 9% to 15%. The source material was CD4+ or CD8+ T cells sorted from blood, sampled in a trial of the OX40 agonist ivuxolimab. Receptors were obtained from an adult with an advanced solid tumor such as melanoma, head and neck, liver or kidney cancer.

The V gene is TRBV11-2, the J gene TRBJ2-7; D gene unclear. The CDR3 consists of 15 residues. The germline gives CDR1 SGHAT, CDR2 FQNNGV. Trimming took 1 base from V and 5 from J, leaving 15 bases between them. The CDR3 loop is CASSLGPQESHEQYF. CDR3 DNA: TGTGCCAGCAGCTTAGGCCCCCAGGAATCCCACGAGCAGTACTTC.

This sequence joins TRBV2 and TRBJ2-7; 9 positions match TRBD2. V trimming: 6 bases; J trimming: 5 bases; junction bases outside the gene matches: 11. There are 15 residues in the CDR3. Per germline, CDR1 SNHLY and CDR2 FYNNEI. The CDR3, as DNA: TGTGCCAGCAGAGACATAGCGGGAGCTTTCGACGAGCAGTACTTC. Translated, it gives CASRDIAGAFDEQYF.

The chain carries TRBV9 and TRBJ2-1; TRBD2 matches at 9 bases. The V and J ends lost 4 bases and 6 bases, in that order; junction bases with no gene match: 11. Germline CDR1 and CDR2: SGDLS and YYNGEE. CDR3 length equals 16 residues. CDR3 protein: CASSPRGSGSTNEQFF. As DNA, the CDR3 is TGTGCCAGCAGCCCGAGGGGTAGCGGGAGTACCAATGAGCAGTTCTTC.

This rearrangement joins TRBV10-1 to TRBJ2-7; 7 bases are a match to TRBD1. The J segment lost 1 base and the V segment lost 8 bases, leaving 5 bases of the junction unmatched. Germline V gives CDR1 WNHNN, CDR2 SYGVQD (reference sequence). The CDR3 consists of 13 residues. The CDR3 loop is CASSPGQSYEQYF. As DNA, the CDR3 is TGCGCCAGCTCTCCGGGACAGTCCTACGAGCAGTACTTC.

The V call is TRBV5-6, the J call TRBJ2-1, with TRBD2 identical over 9 bases. V trimming: 7 bases; J trimming: 3 bases; junction bases outside the gene matches: 5. CDR3 length equals 14 residues. Per germline, CDR1 SGHDT and CDR2 YYEEEE. The DNA of the CDR3 is TGTGCCAGCGTAGCGGGAGTCGGCTACAATGAGCAGTTCTTC. Translating gives CASVAGVGYNEQFF. The full variable domain, completed using reference TRBV5-6 and TRBJ2-1, is DAGVTQSPTHLIKTRGQQVTLRCSPKSGHDTVSWYQQALGQGPQFIFQYYEEEERQRGNFPDRFSGHQFPNYSSELNVNALLLGDSALYLCASVAGVGYNEQFFGPGTRLTVL.

The rearrangement uses TRBV6-6 and TRBJ2-1, with D unclear. The CDR3 length is 15 residues. Germline loops: CDR1 MNHNY, CDR2 SVGAGI (reference sequence). Trimming took off 5 bases at V and 0 bases at J, with 11 bases between the two ends. The CDR3 region has the DNA TGTGCCAGCAGTCACTTCGACCCCTCCTACAATGAGCAGTTCTTC. Translated, it gives CASSHFDPSYNEQFF.

This clone has just a few counts. The chain recombines TRBV5-1 with TRBJ2-7, with D possibly TRBD2 on 5 matching bases. Trimming cost V 3 bases and J 0 bases, with 16 bases left between them. Germline V CDR1 and CDR2: SGHRS, YFSETQ. The CDR3 spans 16 residues. The CDR3 sequence: CASSSGLYVSSYEQYV. The CDR3 nucleotides read TGCGCCAGCAGCTCCGGACTGTACGTAAGCTCCTACGAGCAGTACGTC.

V and J are TRBV28 and TRBJ1-1, with 7 bases lining up with TRBD1. The CDR3 totals 14 residues. From germline, CDR1 is MDHEN and CDR2 SYDVKM. Trimming at V came to 3 bases and at J to 4 bases, leaving 5 bases not matched to a gene. CDR3 residues: CASSFEGAGTEAFF. Written as DNA, the CDR3 is TGTGCCAGCAGTTTTGAGGGGGCGGGCACTGAAGCTTTCTTT.

The V and J genes are TRBV7-8 and TRBJ2-7; D is unresolved. This CDR3 contains 15 residues. Per germline, CDR1 SGHVS and CDR2 FQNEAQ. The V end was cut by 5 bases, the J end by 0 bases, with 14 bases between. CDR3 loop: CASSPSRRFSYEQYF. The CDR3 nucleotides read TGTGCCAGCAGCCCGAGCAGAAGGTTCTCCTACGAGCAGTACTTC.

The J gene is TRBJ2-2, the V gene TRBV7-3; 11 bases map to TRBD2. V trimming: 2 bases; J trimming: 5 bases; junction bases outside the gene matches: 7. This CDR3 region has 17 residues. Germline V gives CDR1 SGHTA, CDR2 FQGTGA. The CDR3 region has the DNA TGTGCCAGCAGCTTAGAACTAGCGGGAGTTCAGACCGGGGAGCTGTTTTTT. It yields the protein CASSLELAGVQTGELFF. Full variable domain (outside the CDR3, taken from reference TRBV7-3 and TRBJ2-2): GAGVSQTPSNKVTEKGKYVELRCDPISGHTALYWYRQSLGQGPEFLIYFQGTGAADDSGLPNDRFFAVRPEGSVSTLKIQRTERGDSAVYLCASSLELAGVQTGELFFGEGSRLTVL.

The CDR3 spells CASSIGRTTEAFF. In DNA, the CDR3 is TGTGCCAGTAGTATTGGCAGGACCACTGAAGCTTTCTTT. The chain recombines TRBV19 with TRBJ1-1; no clear D. The CDR3 runs to 13 residues. In germline, CDR1 is LNHDA, CDR2 SQIVND (reference sequence). V was clipped by 3 bases and J by 4 bases, with 9 bases between them.

The CDR3 reads CASRPWDSPYEQYV. CDR3 coding DNA: TGTGCCAGCAGGCCTTGGGACAGTCCCTACGAGCAGTACGTC. The chain recombines TRBV2 with TRBJ2-7; TRBD1 matches 7 bases. This CDR3 has 14 residues. Trimming took 6 bases from V and 2 from J; bases not matched to a gene: 7. Germline V gives CDR1 SNHLY, CDR2 FYNNEI.

This rearrangement joins TRBV7-8 to TRBJ2-7; possibly TRBD2 for D (6 bases). V was trimmed by 0 bases and J by 5 bases, leaving 8 bases between them. Germline assignment: CDR1 SGHVS and CDR2 FQNEAQ. This CDR3 is 13 amino acids long. The CDR3 reads CASSLALADEQYF. CDR3 DNA sequence: TGTGCCAGCAGCTTAGCTTTAGCGGACGAGCAGTACTTC.

The J gene is TRBJ2-5, the V gene TRBV28; weak D call: TRBD2 (7 bases). Germline loops: CDR1 MDHEN, CDR2 SYDVKM. The CDR3 has 14 residues. V was pared by 4 bases and J by 5 bases, with 14 bases between. As DNA, the CDR3 is TGTGCCAGCAGTTCGCTAGGGGGGGTGGAGACCCAGTACTTC. Encoded protein: CASSSLGGVETQYF.

The chain couples TRBV6-1 to TRBJ2-7; unclear D gene. The CDR3 sequence is 9 residues long. Trimming left V 2 bases short and J 12 bases short, with 5 bases between. The germline CDR1 and CDR2 sequences are MNHNS and SASEGT. The CDR3 nucleotides are TGTGCCAGCAGTGAAAATCGGTACTTC. Translated, it gives CASSENRYF.

This clone was found once. The J gene is TRBJ2-7, the V gene TRBV7-8, with D unclear. V shed 4 bases and J shed 4 bases, with 8 bases lying between them. Germline CDR1 SGHVS, CDR2 FQNEAQ. This CDR3 spans 12 amino acids. The CDR3 DNA is TGTGCCAGCAGCTCCCACGGATACGAGCAGTACTTC. Its protein is CASSSHGYEQYF.